This is a list of T cell receptor beta chains from one sample in a study of T cells in Graves' hyperthyroidism and ophthalmopathy. TCRdb redid the calling of the multiplex PCR reads with MiXCR, one entry per CDR3 protein. The sample lists roughly 800,000 distinct CDR3 sequences, roughly 40% occurring once. The sequenced sample was blood. The source is a man between 18 and 35 years old with Graves' hyperthyroidism. CDR3s include the opening cysteine and the closing phenylalanine or tryptophan. D genes are given only for firm matches. Some rows have no size entry. The others give once, few or many, or a class for an expanded clone.

v_call: TRBV7-9; clone_size: NA; d_call: NA; j_call: TRBJ2-2; cdr3_nt: TGTGCCAGCAGCCCCGAGGGTTGGGGTGACACCGGGGAGCTGTTTTTT; cdr3_aa: CASSPEGWGDTGELFF
v_call: TRBV5-1; clone_size: few; d_call: NA; j_call: TRBJ1-1; cdr3_nt: TGCGCCAGCAGCTTGGAAAGGGGATGGAACACTGAAGCTTTCTTT; cdr3_aa: CASSLERGWNTEAFF
v_call: TRBV5-1; clone_size: NA; d_call: TRBD1; j_call: TRBJ1-4; cdr3_nt: TGCGCCAGCAGCGGGGATACAGGGGCCCCTAATGAAAAACTGTTTTTT; cdr3_aa: CASSGDTGAPNEKLFF
v_call: TRBV7-9; clone_size: NA; d_call: NA; j_call: TRBJ1-5; cdr3_nt: TGTGCCAGCAGCTTAAAGCCCCAGCATTTT; cdr3_aa: CASSLKPQHF
v_call: TRBV7-2; clone_size: NA; d_call: TRBD2; j_call: TRBJ2-5; cdr3_nt: TGTGCCAGCAGCCAAGACTCCGGGAGGGCCCGCGAGACCCAGTACTTC; cdr3_aa: CASSQDSGRARETQYF
v_call: TRBV5-1; clone_size: few; d_call: NA; j_call: TRBJ2-6; cdr3_nt: TGCGCCAGCAGCTTGGGCAGCTTCATCTCTGGGGCCAACGTCCTGACTTTC; cdr3_aa: CASSLGSFISGANVLTF
v_call: TRBV5-4; clone_size: NA; d_call: NA; j_call: TRBJ1-1; cdr3_nt: TGTGCCAGCAGTTGGGAAACTAGCGCTGAAGCTTTCTTT; cdr3_aa: CASSWETSAEAFF
v_call: TRBV15; clone_size: NA; d_call: TRBD2; j_call: TRBJ2-2; cdr3_nt: TGTGCCACCAGCAGTCCTTACCGACTAGCGGCCAACACCGGGGAGCTGTTTTTT; cdr3_aa: CATSSPYRLAANTGELFF
v_call: TRBV6-5; clone_size: few; d_call: NA; j_call: TRBJ1-5; cdr3_nt: TGTGCCAGCAGTTCAGGGGCAGCATATAGCAATCAGCCCCAGCATTTT; cdr3_aa: CASSSGAAYSNQPQHF
v_call: TRBV7-2; clone_size: few; d_call: NA; j_call: TRBJ2-2; cdr3_nt: TGTGCCAGCACCCGCCAGGCTGGGGTCAACACCGGGGAGCTGTTTTTT; cdr3_aa: CASTRQAGVNTGELFF
v_call: TRBV25-1; clone_size: once; d_call: TRBD1; j_call: TRBJ1-4; cdr3_nt: TGTGCCAGCAGAGAGGACAGGGTAACTGAAAAACTGTTTTTT; cdr3_aa: CASREDRVTEKLFF
v_call: TRBV9; clone_size: NA; d_call: NA; j_call: TRBJ1-6; cdr3_nt: TGTGCCAGCAGCCAAGCCGGCGGAGATTCACCCCTCCACTTT; cdr3_aa: CASSQAGGDSPLHF
v_call: TRBV2; clone_size: many; d_call: NA; j_call: TRBJ1-4; cdr3_nt: TGTGCCAGCAAAAGGAATACTAATGAAAAACTGTTTTTT; cdr3_aa: CASKRNTNEKLFF
v_call: TRBV5-4; clone_size: few; d_call: TRBD1; j_call: TRBJ1-1; cdr3_nt: TGTGCCAGCAGCTTACAGGGGGGAGGTGAAGCTTTCTTT; cdr3_aa: CASSLQGGGEAFF
v_call: TRBV9; clone_size: NA; d_call: NA; j_call: TRBJ1-1; cdr3_nt: TGTGCCAGCAGCGTAGAAGAGGGGAAGACTGAAGCTTTCTTT; cdr3_aa: CASSVEEGKTEAFF
v_call: TRBV7-2; clone_size: NA; d_call: NA; j_call: TRBJ1-6; cdr3_nt: TGTGCCAGCAGGACAGACTCCTATAATTCACCCCTCCACTTT; cdr3_aa: CASRTDSYNSPLHF
v_call: TRBV29-1; clone_size: NA; d_call: TRBD1; j_call: TRBJ1-5; cdr3_nt: TGCAGCGTAGGGGGACAGGGGAATGTAGGGTCCCAGCATTTT; cdr3_aa: CSVGGQGNVGSQHF
v_call: TRBV10-3; clone_size: many; d_call: TRBD1; j_call: TRBJ1-1; cdr3_nt: TGTGCCATCAGTGACCCGGGACAGACAACCGGCGAAGCTTTCTTT; cdr3_aa: CAISDPGQTTGEAFF
v_call: TRBV12-3/TRBV12-4; clone_size: NA; d_call: TRBD2; j_call: TRBJ2-7; cdr3_nt: TGTGCCAGCAGTTTGGGGACTAGCGGGAGGTACGAGCAGTACTTC; cdr3_aa: CASSLGTSGRYEQYF
v_call: TRBV25-1; clone_size: many; d_call: NA; j_call: TRBJ1-5; cdr3_nt: TGTGCCAGCAGCAATAGCAATCAGCCCCAGCATTTT; cdr3_aa: CASSNSNQPQHF
v_call: TRBV2; clone_size: few; d_call: TRBD2; j_call: TRBJ2-5; cdr3_nt: TGTGCCAGCGGAAAGACTAGCGGGGCCCAAGAGACCCAGTACTTC; cdr3_aa: CASGKTSGAQETQYF
v_call: TRBV11-2; clone_size: many; d_call: NA; j_call: TRBJ2-5; cdr3_nt: TGTGCCAGCAGCGAATGGACGGTCCAAGAGACCCAGTACTTC; cdr3_aa: CASSEWTVQETQYF
v_call: TRBV7-2; clone_size: NA; d_call: NA; j_call: TRBJ2-7; cdr3_nt: TGTGCCAGCAGCTTAGAAGACATTAATCCCGAGCAGTACTTC; cdr3_aa: CASSLEDINPEQYF
v_call: TRBV7-2; clone_size: many; d_call: TRBD1; j_call: TRBJ2-5; cdr3_nt: TGTGCCAGCAGCTTATGGGACAGTCAAGAGACCCAGTACTTC; cdr3_aa: CASSLWDSQETQYF
v_call: TRBV10-3; clone_size: few; d_call: TRBD1; j_call: TRBJ1-5; cdr3_nt: TGTGCCACCGGGACAGGGGGCTGGGCCCAGCATTTT; cdr3_aa: CATGTGGWAQHF
v_call: TRBV6-5; clone_size: NA; d_call: NA; j_call: TRBJ1-4; cdr3_nt: TGTGCCAGCAGCACTACAGGGTCCAGTGAAAAACTGTTTTTT; cdr3_aa: CASSTTGSSEKLFF
v_call: TRBV2; clone_size: NA; d_call: NA; j_call: TRBJ1-1; cdr3_nt: TGTGCCAGCAGTGAATCCGGGGTTGACACTGAAGCTTTCTTT; cdr3_aa: CASSESGVDTEAFF
v_call: TRBV29-1; clone_size: many; d_call: NA; j_call: TRBJ1-4; cdr3_nt: TGCAGCGTTGACGCAGGGACCGAAAAACTGTTTTTT; cdr3_aa: CSVDAGTEKLFF
v_call: TRBV2; clone_size: many; d_call: NA; j_call: TRBJ2-7; cdr3_nt: TGTGCCAGCAGAGCCCAGCAGGGAGGCTACGAGCAGTACTTC; cdr3_aa: CASRAQQGGYEQYF
v_call: TRBV7-3; clone_size: NA; d_call: TRBD1; j_call: TRBJ2-7; cdr3_nt: TGCGCCAGCAGCCAACAGGGGCCGGAGGACTACGAGCAGTACTTC; cdr3_aa: CASSQQGPEDYEQYF
v_call: TRBV10-2; clone_size: NA; d_call: TRBD1; j_call: TRBJ2-7; cdr3_nt: TGCGCCAGCAGCGAACAGGGGACGGTACAAACCGGGACGTACTTC; cdr3_aa: CASSEQGTVQTGTYF
v_call: TRBV12-3/TRBV12-4; clone_size: NA; d_call: TRBD2; j_call: TRBJ2-5; cdr3_nt: TGTGCCAGCAACCCTAGCGGGGGTACCCAAGAGACCCAGTACTTC; cdr3_aa: CASNPSGGTQETQYF
v_call: TRBV3-1; clone_size: NA; d_call: NA; j_call: TRBJ2-2; cdr3_nt: TGTGCCAGCAGCCAAGCTGTGATGCCCGGGGAGCTGTTTTTT; cdr3_aa: CASSQAVMPGELFF
v_call: TRBV5-1; clone_size: many; d_call: NA; j_call: TRBJ1-6; cdr3_nt: TGCGCCAGCAGCTTGGAAGGTGGGGATGCCTACTCACCCCTCCACTTT; cdr3_aa: CASSLEGGDAYSPLHF
v_call: TRBV5-5; clone_size: NA; d_call: TRBD2; j_call: TRBJ2-2; cdr3_nt: TGTGCCAGCAGCTTGCGGCTAGCGGGAGGGACCGGGGAGCTGTTTTTT; cdr3_aa: CASSLRLAGGTGELFF
v_call: TRBV5-6; clone_size: NA; d_call: NA; j_call: TRBJ2-7; cdr3_nt: TGTGCCAGCAGCCCTCCGCTACAGACCTCCTACGAGCAGTACTTC; cdr3_aa: CASSPPLQTSYEQYF
v_call: TRBV20-1; clone_size: many; d_call: NA; j_call: TRBJ2-5; cdr3_nt: TGCAGTGCTAGAGTGTTCTACCAAGAGACCCAGTACTTC; cdr3_aa: CSARVFYQETQYF